The clone carrying this T cell receptor beta chain was found many times. This sample was taken from a study of T cells in Graves' hyperthyroidism and ophthalmopathy. Study context: Peripheral blood collection took place at initial diagnosis, before any treatment.

This CDR3 region has 14 residues. V lost 6 bases to trimming and J lost 6 bases, with 12 bases between them. Per germline, CDR1 SGHVS and CDR2 FNYEAQ. Amplified TCR beta CDR3 regions derived from RNA transcripts. HTBI primers were used for first-round RT-PCR of the TCR CDR3. TCRdb processed the multiplex PCR reads anew with MiXCR; each CDR3 protein has one entry. This table holds 150,000 or so distinct CDR3 sequences, about 9.4% found once. The sample, blood from the first hyperthyroidism diagnosis, precedes any ophthalmopathy symptoms. The sequence derives from a young woman with Graves' hyperthyroidism that later progressed to Graves' ophthalmopathy. Sequencing was performed on blood. The chain uses TRBV7-6 and TRBJ1-6; TRBD1 is a possible D gene (6 bases). CDR3 nucleotides: TGTGCCAGCAGTCCTTGGACAGCTAATTCACCCCTCCACTTT. Amino acids: CASSPWTANSPLHF.